Below are 14 T cell receptor beta chains sequenced from a single sample in a study of Ad26.COV2.S vaccination and SARS-CoV-2 variants. The method was immunoSEQ multiplex PCR; TCRdb's version includes in-frame clones alone and lacks a portion of them. The sample contains roughly 180,000 clones, about 83% of which appear only once. Material: peripheral blood, obtained after recovery from COVID-19. Receptor source: a human donor who had recovered from COVID-19.

The V gene is TRBV5-1, the J gene TRBJ1-2; no clear D gene. This CDR3 spans 13 amino acids. Germline lookup yields CDR1 SGHRS and CDR2 YFSETQ. V lost 0 bases and J 4 bases, leaving 7 bases between the germline ends. CDR3 residues: CASSLGTLYGYTF. In nucleotides, the CDR3 is TGCGCCAGCAGCTTGGGGACCCTCTATGGCTACACCTTC.

V and J are TRBV11-1 and TRBJ2-5; the D is unclear. V lost 1 base and J lost 4, with 4 bases in between. This CDR3 is 12 amino acids long. The germline V gene encodes CDR1 SGHAT and CDR2 FQDESV (reference sequence). The CDR3 spells CASSLEGETQYF. The CDR3 DNA sequence: TGTGCCAGCAGCTTAGAGGGAGAGACCCAGTACTTC.

V and J are TRBV4-1 and TRBJ2-5, with 13 bases lining up with TRBD2. The CDR3 is made up of 19 amino acids. The germline V gene encodes CDR1 MGHRA and CDR2 YSYEKL. J gave up 2 bases and V 3 bases, and 12 bases lay outside the gene matches. The CDR3 region is CASSHPPLAGGPSQETQYF. Here the CDR3 DNA reads TGCGCCAGCAGCCATCCCCCACTAGCGGGAGGGCCCAGTCAAGAGACCCAGTACTTC.

The rearrangement links TRBV6-8 to TRBJ2-3, with 12 bases identical to TRBD2. Germline-derived CDR1 and CDR2 are MNHGY and SAAAGT. The junction had 25 bases not matched to a gene; V was cut back by 9 bases and J by 0 bases. The length of the CDR3 is 22 residues. The CDR3 sequence is CASTLQGGFYGLAGPSTDTQYF. In nucleotides, the CDR3 is TGTGCCAGTACGTTACAGGGGGGATTTTACGGACTAGCGGGGCCCAGCACAGATACGCAGTATTTT.

J is TRBJ2-1 and V is TRBV29-1; a possible D gene is TRBD2 (7 bases). The CDR3 sequence is 13 residues long. V was trimmed by 6 bases and J by 0 bases, leaving 9 bases between them. Germline CDR1 and CDR2: SQVTM and ANQGSEA. CDR3 DNA sequence: TGCAGCGTGGGGGGGGCCTCCTACAATGAGCAGTTCTTC. The encoded protein is CSVGGASYNEQFF.

The chain uses TRBV7-6 and TRBJ1-5; a possible D gene is TRBD1 (5 bases). The V end lost 4 bases, the J end lost 3 bases, and 19 bases lay between the germline ends. The CDR3 length is 17 residues. In germline, CDR1 is SGHVS, CDR2 FNYEAQ. The CDR3 DNA reads as TGTGCCAGCAGCTCGGAGGCAGGGAAAAAGCCCAATCAGCCCCAGCATTTT. It is translated as CASSSEAGKKPNQPQHF.

The V and J genes are TRBV27 and TRBJ1-1; a weak D match, TRBD1 (5 bases). Germline V gives CDR1 MNHEY, CDR2 SMNVEV (reference sequence). Deletions cut 4 bases from V and 0 bases from J, with 9 bases between. CDR3 size: 14 residues. CDR3 sequence: CASSSGTVNTEAFF. The DNA for the CDR3 is TGTGCCAGCAGTTCCGGGACGGTGAACACTGAAGCTTTCTTT.

The chain joins TRBV7-9 to TRBJ2-1; TRBD2 matches 12 bases. The V gene's germline CDR1 is SEHNR and CDR2 FQNEAQ (reference sequence). This CDR3 has 18 residues. The V gene end was trimmed by 5 bases and the J gene end by 4 bases; junction bases not matched to a gene: 12. The CDR3 region has the DNA TGTGCCAGCAGCATCCTCCTAGCGGGAGGGCCTAAGTACAATGAGCAGTTCTTC. Its protein product is CASSILLAGGPKYNEQFF.

The rearrangement links TRBV6-1 to TRBJ1-3; a possible D gene is TRBD1 (5 bases). This CDR3 is built from 15 residues. Trimming left V 2 bases short and J 8 bases short, with 16 bases between. Germline CDR1 and CDR2: MNHNS and SASEGT. The chain's CDR3 is CASSENSWGEDTIYF. The CDR3 bases are TGTGCCAGCAGTGAAAATAGTTGGGGGGAGGACACCATATATTTT.

The V gene is TRBV12-3 or TRBV12-4, the J gene TRBJ2-1, with D unclear. Trimming took off 6 bases at V and 7 bases at J, with 10 bases between the two ends. The CDR3 has 12 residues. This CDR3 is CASRFQANEQFF. As DNA, the CDR3 is TGTGCCAGCAGATTCCAGGCGAATGAGCAGTTCTTC.

The chain carries TRBV6-5 and TRBJ2-5; TRBD2 is a possible D gene (6 bases). V was cut by 0 bases and J by 0 bases, with 8 bases left in between. The CDR3 loop spans 15 amino acids. Germline loops: CDR1 MNHEY, CDR2 SVGAGI. CDR3 sequence reads: CASSYSGDYQETQYF. For the CDR3, the DNA is TGTGCCAGCAGTTACTCTGGGGACTACCAAGAGACCCAGTACTTC.

The chain combines TRBV10-2 with TRBJ2-3, with D perhaps given as TRBD1 or TRBD2 (6 bases each). In germline, CDR1 is WSHSY, CDR2 SAAADI. Trimming left V 2 bases short and J 4 bases short, with 16 bases between. The CDR3 contains 16 residues. CDR3 amino acids: CASSEGTLEGADTQYF. The CDR3 DNA reads TGCGCCAGCAGTGAGGGGACTCTCGAGGGGGCAGATACGCAGTATTTT.

The rearrangement links TRBV11-3 to TRBJ2-7, with unresolved D. The CDR3 is 14 residues long. Trimming took 1 base from V and 7 from J, leaving 14 bases between them. From germline, CDR1 is SGHNT and CDR2 YENEEA. In nucleotides, the CDR3 is TGTGCCAGCAGCTTAGGAGGTAGCCAAGGGGAGCAGTACTTC. This gives the protein CASSLGGSQGEQYF.

J is TRBJ2-1 and V is TRBV24-1; no clear D. Germline V gene sequence: CDR1 KGHDR, CDR2 SFDVKD. Between the trimmed V and J ends, which lost 9 bases and 8 bases, there was a span of 10 bases. The CDR3 length is 11 residues. CDR3 sequence reads: CATPGRYEQFF. In DNA, the CDR3 is TGTGCCACCCCCGGCCGGTATGAGCAGTTCTTC.